A selection of T cell receptor beta chains follows, all from one sample in a study of cytomegalovirus exposure and HLA in healthy donors. The method was immunoSEQ multiplex PCR; TCRdb's version includes in-frame clones alone and lacks a portion of them. The sample has over 120,000 clones; roughly 80% are singletons. Source material: PBMCs. The receptors derive from a woman under 40 in good health and CMV-seronegative. The CDR3 runs from the conserved cysteine through the conserved F or W. Each record gives: clone size, D gene, J gene, V gene, CDR3 protein, CDR3 DNA. D genes are given only for firm matches. A clone size is listed for some rows: how often the clone was seen (once, few, many), or a class if it is expanded.

-	TRBD1	TRBJ1-3	TRBV9	CASSVMGTGGYLNTIYF	TGTGCCAGCAGCGTTATGGGGACAGGGGGTTATCTGAACACCATATATTTT
-	TRBD1	TRBJ2-7	TRBV19	CATTSGTGLSRGSYEQYF	TGTGCCACTACTTCCGGGACAGGGCTTTCTCGGGGTTCCTACGAGCAGTACTTC
-	TRBD1	TRBJ1-2	TRBV6-5	CASSYSRGRGYTF	TGTGCCAGCAGTTACTCAAGGGGGCGGGGCTACACCTTC
-	TRBD1	TRBJ1-4	TRBV6-4	CASSEGTGGEKLFF	TGTGCCAGCAGTGAAGGGACAGGGGGTGAAAAACTGTTTTTT
-	-	TRBJ2-3	TRBV6-5	CASSYLGRGDTQYF	TGTGCCAGCAGTTACCTGGGGCGGGGAGATACGCAGTATTTT
-	TRBD1	TRBJ1-4	TRBV4-2	CASSPDRQGGPEKLFF	TGTGCCAGCAGCCCAGATAGACAGGGTGGTCCTGAAAAACTGTTTTTT
-	-	TRBJ2-6	TRBV4-2	CASSQERGSGANVLTF	TGTGCCAGCAGCCAAGAAAGGGGGTCTGGGGCCAACGTCCTGACTTTC
-	TRBD1	TRBJ1-4	TRBV7-2	CASSATGEGGAKLFF	TGTGCCAGCAGCGCGACAGGGGAGGGGGGGGCAAAACTGTTTTTT
-	TRBD1	TRBJ2-4	TRBV25-1	CASSDSRGRSTKNIQYF	TGTGCCAGCAGTGATTCCAGGGGGCGGTCAACCAAAAACATTCAGTACTTC
-	-	TRBJ2-2	TRBV11-1	CASSLSRGTGELFF	TGTGCCAGCAGCTTGTCCAGGGGCACCGGGGAGCTGTTTTTT
once	-	TRBJ2-3	TRBV4-3	CASSHNDRPSTDTQYF	TGCGCCAGCAGCCACAATGACAGACCAAGCACAGATACGCAGTATTTT
-	-	TRBJ2-7	TRBV7-3	CASSLRDKTYEQYF	TGTGCCAGCAGCTTACGGGACAAAACCTACGAGCAGTACTTC
-	-	TRBJ1-1	TRBV29-1	CSVERGGDTEAFF	TGCAGCGTTGAACGGGGGGGAGACACTGAAGCTTTCTTT
few	TRBD2	TRBJ2-2	TRBV5-5	CASSLTSGRAQELFF	TGTGCCAGCAGCTTGACTAGCGGGAGGGCCCAGGAGCTGTTTTTT
-	-	TRBJ1-2	TRBV29-1	CSARRTDRYGYTF	TGCAGCGCTAGGAGGACCGATCGTTATGGCTACACCTTC
-	-	TRBJ2-5	TRBV7-8	CASSAALMETQYF	TGTGCCAGCAGCGCGGCTTTGATGGAGACCCAGTACTTC
-	TRBD1	TRBJ1-3	TRBV7-9	CSSSLGRTGRSGNTIYF	TGTTCCAGCAGCTTAGGGAGGACAGGGAGGAGTGGAAACACCATATATTTT
-	-	TRBJ1-2	TRBV19	CASSILQRDGYTF	TGTGCCAGTAGTATATTGCAAAGAGATGGCTACACCTTC
-	TRBD1	TRBJ2-7	TRBV9	CASSGQGVSREQYF	TGTGCCAGCAGCGGACAGGGAGTATCGAGGGAGCAGTACTTC
-	TRBD1	TRBJ2-1	TRBV4-3	CASSQDRDRLLFF	TGCGCCAGCAGCCAAGATAGGGACAGGCTCCTGTTCTTC
-	TRBD1	TRBJ2-3	TRBV6-1	CASTEQGVTDTQYF	TGTGCCAGCACCGAACAGGGGGTGACAGATACGCAGTATTTT
-	TRBD2	TRBJ2-5	TRBV7-9	CASSSTSGRIQETQYF	TGTGCCAGCAGCTCGACTAGCGGGAGGATCCAAGAGACCCAGTACTTC
few	-	TRBJ1-2	TRBV2	CASQDSVYGYTF	TGTGCCAGCCAGGACAGCGTCTATGGCTACACCTTC
-	-	TRBJ2-7	TRBV21-1	CASSNQTGDYYEQYF	TGTGCCAGCAGCAACCAGACAGGGGATTATTACGAGCAGTACTTC
-	-	TRBJ2-7	TRBV6-4	CASSRGNPYEQYF	TGTGCCAGCAGCCGGGGGAACCCCTACGAGCAGTACTTC
-	-	TRBJ1-5	TRBV7-8	CASSPVSLGSQPQHF	TGTGCCAGCAGCCCAGTATCGCTGGGGAGTCAGCCCCAGCATTTT
-	TRBD1	TRBJ1-4	TRBV7-2	CASSPSGTGVSEKLFF	TGTGCCAGCAGCCCTTCCGGGACAGGAGTATCGGAAAAACTGTTTTTT
-	-	TRBJ1-5	TRBV18	CASSPGGGGNQPQHF	TGTGCCAGCTCACCAGGGGGAGGCGGCAATCAGCCCCAGCATTTT
-	-	TRBJ1-6	TRBV5-5	CASSLGGSRNSPLHF	TGTGCCAGCAGCTTGGGTGGGAGTCGGAATTCACCCCTCCACTTT
-	-	TRBJ1-4	TRBV30	CAWSVRGTNEKLFF	TGTGCCTGGAGTGTAAGAGGGACTAATGAAAAACTGTTTTTT
-	-	TRBJ2-1	TRBV19	CASSLVVGAANEQFF	TGTGCCAGTAGCCTGGTCGTAGGGGCGGCCAATGAGCAGTTCTTC
-	-	TRBJ2-5	TRBV5-6	CASSRRSGVETQYF	TGTGCCAGCAGCCGGCGGTCCGGGGTGGAGACCCAGTACTTC
few	-	TRBJ1-1	TRBV6-5	CASSYSRRGGSEAFF	TGTGCCAGCAGTTACTCGAGGAGGGGAGGGAGTGAAGCTTTCTTT
few	TRBD1	TRBJ2-7	TRBV10-3	CAISEGTGGYEQYF	TGTGCCATCAGTGAGGGGACAGGGGGATACGAGCAGTACTTC
-	-	TRBJ1-3	TRBV10-3	CAIVVRANSGNTIYF	TGTGCCATCGTGGTCAGGGCCAACTCTGGAAACACCATATATTTT
-	TRBD1	TRBJ1-4	TRBV5-1	CASSFSGTGEGKLFF	TGCGCCAGCAGTTTTTCCGGGACAGGGGAGGGAAAACTGTTTTTT
-	TRBD1	TRBJ2-7	TRBV11-3	CASSLGQGGPYEQYF	TGTGCCAGCAGCTTAGGACAGGGTGGCCCCTACGAGCAGTACTTC
-	TRBD1	TRBJ1-3	TRBV6-5	CASSGTVSGNTIYF	TGTGCCAGCAGCGGGACAGTCTCTGGAAACACCATATATTTT
-	-	TRBJ2-1	TRBV11-2	CASSLSRLANEQFF	TGTGCCAGCAGCTTATCCCGCCTAGCGAATGAGCAGTTCTTC
-	-	TRBJ1-1	TRBV23-1	CASSLRQTQDMNTEAFF	TGCGCCAGCAGTCTCCGACAGACCCAGGATATGAACACTGAAGCTTTCTTT
once	TRBD2	TRBJ2-5	TRBV5-6	CASSSGTSGNF	TGTGCCAGCAGCTCTGGGACTAGTGGGAACTTC
-	TRBD1	TRBJ2-7	TRBV5-8	CASSSDRGGEQYF	TGTGCCAGCAGCTCGGACAGGGGGGGCGAGCAGTACTTC
-	-	TRBJ1-5	TRBV16	CASSQSRGQLNQPQHF	TGTGCCAGCAGCCAATCACGCGGCCAGCTTAATCAGCCCCAGCATTTT
-	-	TRBJ2-7	TRBV5-5	CASSLEQAYEQYF	TGTGCCAGCAGCTTGGAACAGGCCTACGAGCAGTACTTC
-	TRBD1	TRBJ1-5	TRBV6-5	CASSPGTGVHQPQHF	TGTGCCAGCAGTCCCGGGACAGGGGTCCATCAGCCCCAGCATTTT
once	-	TRBJ1-2	TRBV30	CAWARPSGVSLGYTF	TGTGCCTGGGCTCGCCCCAGCGGGGTATCCCTTGGCTACACCTTC
-	TRBD1	TRBJ2-1	TRBV5-1	CASSLAGTEYNEQFF	TGCGCCAGCAGCTTGGCCGGGACAGAGTACAATGAGCAGTTCTTC
-	-	TRBJ1-1	TRBV9	CASSVATGSGAEAFF	TGTGCCAGCAGCGTAGCTACGGGGTCAGGGGCTGAAGCTTTCTTT
-	-	TRBJ2-5	TRBV30	CAWSVGHGQYF	TGTGCCTGGAGTGTAGGACACGGACAGTACTTC
few	TRBD1	TRBJ1-1	TRBV5-1	CASSGPQGASEAFF	TGCGCCAGCAGCGGACCACAGGGGGCATCAGAAGCTTTCTTT
-	-	TRBJ1-1	TRBV2	CASSDVTGGGAFF	TGTGCCAGCAGTGATGTGACAGGCGGGGGAGCTTTCTTT
few	-	TRBJ2-5	TRBV9	CASSVGGGIETQYF	TGTGCCAGCAGCGTAGGAGGAGGGATAGAGACCCAGTACTTC
-	-	TRBJ2-1	TRBV4-1	CASSQDPRSSYNEQFF	TGCGCCAGCAGCCAAGATCCCAGGTCCTCCTACAATGAGCAGTTCTTC
-	-	TRBJ2-7	TRBV27	CASRSLPYAEQYF	TGTGCCAGCCGCTCTTTGCCCTATGCCGAGCAGTACTTC
-	-	TRBJ2-7	TRBV7-9	CASSLGGASYEQYF	TGTGCCAGCAGCTTAGGAGGCGCCTCCTACGAGCAGTACTTC
-	-	TRBJ1-1	TRBV15	CATSRGRGARNTEAFF	TGTGCCACCAGCAGAGGGAGGGGTGCTAGAAACACTGAAGCTTTCTTT
-	TRBD1	TRBJ2-5	TRBV5-1	CASSTGTGQETQYF	TGCGCCAGCAGCACTGGGACAGGGCAAGAGACCCAGTACTTC
-	TRBD2	TRBJ2-5	TRBV7-2	CASSSGSGVQETQYF	TGTGCCAGCTCTTCAGGGAGCGGGGTACAAGAGACCCAGTACTTC